This is a list of T cell receptor beta chains from one sample in a study of metastatic and nonmetastatic thyroid tumors. TCRdb re-called clones via MiXCR from the PCR reads. Of some 90,000 clones listed, over 8.5% are singletons. Sequenced input: blood. The receptors derive from a female donor with papillary thyroid cancer or a benign thyroid nodule (not recorded which). Some clones in this sample may be carry-over from other donors' samples. Each CDR3 is given with its conserved first and last residue. The order of the fields is V gene, D gene, J gene, clone size, CDR3 protein, CDR3 DNA. A D gene is named only where the DNA matches it firmly. The size field is filled for only some rows; it gives once, few, many or a size class.

v_call: TRBV7-6; d_call: -; j_call: TRBJ2-7; clone_size: few; cdr3_aa: CASGSSTEQYF; cdr3_nt: TGTGCCAGCGGGTCTAGCACCGAGCAGTACTTC
v_call: TRBV5-1; d_call: -; j_call: TRBJ2-1; clone_size: many; cdr3_aa: CASSDLRGRNEQFF; cdr3_nt: TGCGCCAGCAGCGACCTCAGGGGGAGGAATGAGCAGTTCTTC
v_call: TRBV5-4; d_call: TRBD1; j_call: TRBJ1-2; clone_size: many; cdr3_aa: CASRGGTGTGYTF; cdr3_nt: TGTGCCAGCAGGGGTGGGACAGGGACCGGCTACACCTTC
v_call: TRBV6-4; d_call: TRBD1; j_call: TRBJ1-1; clone_size: many; cdr3_aa: CASSETPGQSTEAFF; cdr3_nt: TGTGCCAGCAGCGAGACTCCGGGACAGAGTACTGAAGCTTTCTTT
v_call: TRBV11-2; d_call: -; j_call: TRBJ2-3; clone_size: many; cdr3_aa: CASSQTDTQYF; cdr3_nt: TGTGCCAGCAGTCAAACAGATACGCAGTATTTT
v_call: TRBV5-6; d_call: -; j_call: TRBJ2-5; clone_size: many; cdr3_aa: CASSWGVGPETQYF; cdr3_nt: TGTGCCAGCAGCTGGGGGGTGGGACCAGAGACCCAGTACTTC
v_call: TRBV7-8; d_call: -; j_call: TRBJ2-1; clone_size: many; cdr3_aa: CASSLGSSNEQFF; cdr3_nt: TGTGCCAGCAGCTTAGGATCCTCGAATGAGCAGTTCTTC
v_call: TRBV11-1; d_call: -; j_call: TRBJ2-7; clone_size: -; cdr3_aa: CASSLEWGPYEQYF; cdr3_nt: TGTGCCAGCAGCTTAGAATGGGGTCCCTACGAGCAGTACTTC
v_call: TRBV14; d_call: TRBD1; j_call: TRBJ1-2; clone_size: many; cdr3_aa: CASSHGTAYGYTF; cdr3_nt: TGTGCCAGCAGCCACGGGACAGCCTATGGCTACACCTTC
v_call: TRBV9; d_call: TRBD2; j_call: TRBJ2-5; clone_size: many; cdr3_aa: CASSVGTSGGWETQYF; cdr3_nt: TGTGCCAGCAGCGTAGGGACTAGCGGGGGGTGGGAGACCCAGTACTTC
v_call: TRBV20-1; d_call: -; j_call: TRBJ2-7; clone_size: many; cdr3_aa: CSASGDGSSYEQYF; cdr3_nt: TGCAGTGCTAGCGGGGACGGGAGCTCCTACGAGCAGTACTTC
v_call: TRBV6-1; d_call: TRBD2; j_call: TRBJ2-5; clone_size: few; cdr3_aa: CASSGGLAGGDETQYF; cdr3_nt: TGTGCCAGCAGTGGTGGACTAGCGGGTGGGGATGAGACCCAGTACTTC
v_call: TRBV11-3; d_call: -; j_call: TRBJ2-7; clone_size: many; cdr3_aa: CASSPDESEQYF; cdr3_nt: TGTGCCAGCAGCCCCGATGAGAGCGAGCAGTACTTC